This is a list of T cell receptor beta chains from one sample in a study of T cells in Graves' hyperthyroidism and ophthalmopathy. TCRdb fed the multiplex PCR reads into MiXCR, producing one record per CDR3 protein. The table includes roughly 750,000 distinct CDR3 sequences, over 15% detected once. The sample was blood. The receptors derive from a man younger than 35 with Graves' hyperthyroidism. Both conserved end residues are part of each CDR3. The D gene is left open where the match is weak. Expanded clones are given a class, and other clones once, few, many or no size at all.

j_call d_call clone_size v_call cdr3_aa cdr3_nt
TRBJ1-4 TRBD1 many TRBV3-1 CASSQISRGGEKLFF TGTGCCAGCAGCCAAATCTCCCGAGGGGGCGAAAAACTGTTTTTT
TRBJ2-7 TRBD2 NA TRBV6-2/TRBV6-3 CATGGNVGEQYF TGTGCCACCGGGGGGAATGTCGGCGAGCAGTACTTC
TRBJ2-4 TRBD1 few TRBV28 CASSSPGQGFGNIQYF TGTGCCAGCAGTTCTCCGGGACAGGGGTTCGGAAACATTCAGTACTTC
TRBJ2-7 NA NA TRBV29-1 CSVVRGHEQYF TGCAGCGTTGTTCGGGGGCACGAGCAGTACTTC
TRBJ1-5 NA NA TRBV27 CASGLLGDNQPQHF TGTGCCAGCGGTTTACTAGGGGATAATCAGCCCCAGCATTTT
TRBJ2-1 TRBD1 few TRBV24-1 CATSDFPTLDRGNEQFF TGTGCCACCAGTGATTTCCCAACCCTTGACAGGGGAAATGAGCAGTTCTTC
TRBJ1-5 NA few TRBV7-2 CASSLDGGGNQPQHF TGTGCCAGCAGCTTAGACGGGGGCGGCAATCAGCCCCAGCATTTT
TRBJ2-1 TRBD2 many TRBV6-2/TRBV6-3 CASSYNGVAGGSGSYNEQFF TGTGCCAGCAGTTATAACGGGGTAGCGGGAGGTTCGGGCTCCTACAATGAGCAGTTCTTC
TRBJ2-7 TRBD1 NA TRBV6-5 CASSYRLTGTGGYEQYF TGTGCCAGCAGTTACCGGTTAACCGGGACAGGGGGCTACGAGCAGTACTTC
TRBJ2-1 TRBD1 few TRBV5-1 CASRRTGSSYNEQFF TGCGCCAGCAGGCGGACAGGGAGCTCCTACAATGAGCAGTTCTTC
TRBJ2-3 NA NA TRBV29-1 CSTRDSNTDTQYF TGCAGCACGCGGGACAGCAACACAGATACGCAGTATTTT
TRBJ2-5 NA many TRBV11-3 CASSFGGLEETQYF TGTGCCAGCAGCTTTGGGGGATTGGAAGAGACCCAGTACTTC
TRBJ1-1 TRBD1 NA TRBV5-1 CASGSRGQGTEAFF TGCGCCAGCGGTTCCAGGGGGCAGGGCACTGAAGCTTTCTTT
TRBJ1-6 NA few TRBV20-1 CSAREGANNSPLHF TGCAGTGCTAGAGAGGGGGCCAATAATTCACCCCTCCACTTT
TRBJ1-2 NA many TRBV28 CASSLEGHGYTF TGTGCCAGCAGTTTAGAGGGGCATGGCTACACCTTC
TRBJ2-3 NA many TRBV6-1 CASKIASTDTQYF TGTGCCAGCAAAATAGCTAGCACAGATACGCAGTATTTT
TRBJ2-1 TRBD2 many TRBV20-1 CSANPSARLAGVLGDEQFF TGCAGTGCTAACCCATCGGCGCGCCTAGCGGGAGTCTTGGGCGATGAGCAGTTCTTC
TRBJ1-5 NA NA TRBV5-8 CASSQEMARQPQHF TGTGCCAGCAGCCAAGAGATGGCGAGGCAGCCCCAGCATTTT
TRBJ2-3 NA few TRBV29-1 CSVGVAKGKTDTQYF TGCAGCGTTGGGGTAGCGAAGGGAAAGACAGATACGCAGTATTTT
TRBJ2-3 TRBD2 NA TRBV11-3 CASRFAGGSDTQYF TGTGCCAGCAGGTTTGCGGGAGGGTCAGATACGCAGTATTTT
TRBJ2-1 TRBD2 NA TRBV12-3/TRBV12-4 CASRTGTSVNEQLF TGTGCCAGCAGAACCGGGACTAGCGTTAATGAGCAGCTCTTC
TRBJ2-2 NA many TRBV30 CAWRAGATGELFF TGTGCCTGGAGGGCGGGGGCGACCGGGGAGCTGTTTTTT
TRBJ2-7 NA NA TRBV7-9 CASSPSGEYEQYF TGTGCCAGCAGCCCCTCGGGAGAGTACGAGCAGTACTTC
TRBJ2-3 TRBD2 many TRBV18 CASSPPRLAGADTQYF TGTGCCAGCTCACCACCGCGGCTAGCGGGAGCAGATACGCAGTATTTT
TRBJ2-5 NA few TRBV28 CASSPRWSTSGETQYF TGTGCCAGCAGTCCCCGTTGGTCGACCAGCGGAGAGACCCAGTACTTC
TRBJ1-2 NA NA TRBV7-9 CASSLTRGKGYTF TGTGCCAGCAGCCTCACCAGGGGCAAGGGCTACACCTTC
TRBJ2-3 NA few TRBV5-8 CASSFWVGAADTQYF TGTGCCAGCAGCTTCTGGGTTGGGGCGGCAGATACGCAGTATTTT
TRBJ2-7 TRBD2 many TRBV7-9 CASSLLTSGRSEQYF TGTGCCAGCAGCTTACTGACTAGCGGGAGGTCCGAGCAGTACTTC
TRBJ1-1 NA many TRBV2 CASGSPGADEAFF TGTGCCAGCGGTAGCCCGGGAGCGGATGAAGCTTTCTTT
TRBJ2-7 TRBD2 NA TRBV11-1 CASSTGGPANEQYF TGTGCCAGCAGCACGGGAGGGCCGGCGAACGAGCAGTACTTC
TRBJ2-7 NA once TRBV3-1 CASSQDGASYNEQYF TGTGCCAGCAGCCAAGATGGCGCCTCCTACAACGAGCAGTACTTC
TRBJ1-3 NA NA TRBV28 CASSSSGTFGNTIYF NA
TRBJ2-1 TRBD1 NA TRBV5-6 CASSSWGNVGTAHNEQFF TGTGCCAGCAGCTCCTGGGGTAATGTCGGGACAGCTCACAATGAGCAGTTCTTC
TRBJ2-1 NA NA TRBV5-6 CASSREGTQGFF TGTGCCAGCAGCCGAGAGGGGACTCAAGGGTTCTTC
TRBJ1-2 NA many TRBV3-2 CASSHLREWVYGYTF TGTGCCAGCAGCCATCTCAGGGAGTGGGTCTATGGCTACACCTTC
TRBJ1-1 TRBD1 few TRBV25-1 CASSELTGGEAFF TGTGCCAGCAGTGAATTAACAGGGGGCGAAGCTTTCTTT
TRBJ1-5 NA NA TRBV20-1 CSARNRNQPQHF TGCAGTGCTAGAAACCGCAATCAGCCCCAGCATTTT
TRBJ2-7 TRBD1 many TRBV12-3/TRBV12-4 CASSVTGVSYEQYF TGTGCCAGCAGCGTGACAGGGGTCTCCTACGAGCAGTACTTC
TRBJ1-5 TRBD1 few TRBV4-2 CAGRDSRKSQHF TGTGCCGGCCGGGACAGTCGAAAATCCCAGCATTTT
TRBJ1-5 NA many TRBV20-1 CSAREGITQHF TGCAGTGCTAGAGAAGGGATAACCCAGCATTTT
TRBJ2-7 NA many TRBV9 CASSVGSSPYYEQYF TGTGCCAGCAGCGTAGGTTCTAGCCCCTACTACGAGCAGTACTTC
TRBJ2-7 NA many TRBV7-2 CASSPDRGEQYF TGTGCCAGCAGCCCGGACCGGGGGGAGCAGTACTTC